Each of the 24 T cell receptor beta chains below was sequenced from the same sample in a study of shared clonotypes between healthy human individuals (dated by TCRdb to about 2020). The library was prepared using the immunoSEQ multiplex PCR assay. Drawn from immuneACCESS, this table holds only the in-frame rearrangements with V and J called that TCRdb kept. Clones are partly lost; checked studies trace under half to an unresolved V gene and leave the rest unexplained. The sample yields 2 million to 3 million clones; 80% to 95% were counted once. The top ten hold around 0.37% of the sample. Sequences were obtained from naive CD4+ T cells from PBMCs. What this sample's cell subset or site label stands for: CD45RA+ positively selected. These receptors were taken from a man aged 18 to 29 in good health. Some clones in this sample may be carry-over from other donors' samples.

In the case of this clone: A junction end diverges from the germline sequence, so it may reflect a read error. V and J are TRBV28 and TRBJ1-4; D not certain. This CDR3 contains 15 residues. The V gene's germline CDR1 is MDHEN and CDR2 SYDVKM. The CDR3 spells CASSSPLATNEKLFF. CDR3 DNA sequence: TGTGCCAGCAGTTCCCCCCTCGCAACGAATGAAAAACTGTTTTTT.

The V gene is TRBV18, the J gene TRBJ1-4; 8 nucleotides align to TRBD1. The J call may be incorrect, as the DNA end agrees better with TRBJ2-2. The length of the CDR3 is 15 residues. Germline CDR1 KGHSH, CDR2 LQKENI. The CDR3 region has the DNA TGTGCCAGCTCACCATATTGGGGGACAGGCGGGGAGCTGTTTTTT. This gives the protein CASSPYWGTGGELFF.

The chain combines TRBV19 with TRBJ2-1; tentative D call: TRBD2 (6 bases). The V and J ends lost 1 base and 2 bases respectively, with 9 bases between them. Germline V gene lookup returns CDR1 LNHDA and CDR2 SQIVND (reference sequence). The CDR3 loop spans 15 amino acids. CDR3 DNA: TGTGCCAGTAGTATAGGCGGGACCACCTACAATGAGCAGTTCTTC. It yields the protein CASSIGGTTYNEQFF.

This chain links TRBV11-3 with TRBJ2-5, with D tentatively TRBD2 (5 bases). The CDR3 loop spans 14 amino acids. Per the germline V gene, CDR1 is SGHNT and CDR2 is YENEEA. V lost 5 bases, J lost 6 bases, and 16 bases lay in between. CDR3 in amino acids: CASSRGVADKTQYF. CDR3 sequence (DNA): TGTGCCAGCAGCCGGGGAGTGGCCGACAAGACCCAGTACTTC.

In regard to this clone: A junction end diverges from the germline sequence, so it may reflect a read error. The V call is TRBV28, the J call TRBJ2-1, with 13 nucleotides matching TRBD2. The CDR3 loop spans 15 amino acids. From germline, CDR1 is MDHEN and CDR2 SYDVKM. CDR3 sequence reads: CAGRTSGRSDNEQFF. DNA of the CDR3: TGTGCCGGCAGGACTAGCGGGAGATCCGACAATGAGCAGTTCTTC.

This chain links TRBV5-1 with TRBJ2-7, with 13 bases fitting TRBD2. The CDR3 runs 16 residues. The germline CDR1 and CDR2 sequences are SGHRS and YFSETQ. The V and J ends lost 5 bases and 5 bases, in that order; junction bases with no gene match: 10. CDR3 in amino acids: CASRGLAGSPTHEQYF. In DNA form, the CDR3 reads TGCGCCAGCAGGGGACTAGCGGGGTCTCCTACCCACGAGCAGTACTTC.

The chain's CDR3 is CASSSGGLSDTQYF. The CDR3 bases are TGCGCCAGCAGCTCAGGGGGGTTGTCAGATACGCAGTATTTT. The V and J genes are TRBV5-1 and TRBJ2-3; the D gene is possibly TRBD1 (7 bases). This CDR3 is built from 14 residues. The V gene lost 3 bases and the J gene lost 4 bases, with 12 bases spanning the gap. Per the germline V gene, CDR1 is SGHRS and CDR2 is YFSETQ.

J is TRBJ2-1 and V is TRBV7-9, with D unresolved. V lost 1 base and J lost 2, with 12 bases in between. This CDR3 has 16 amino acids. Germline V gives CDR1 SEHNR, CDR2 FQNEAQ (reference sequence). In nucleotides, the CDR3 is TGTGCCAGCAGCTTAGAGAATATCGGCCCCTACAATGAGCAGTTCTTC. It is translated as CASSLENIGPYNEQFF.

The V and J genes are TRBV7-2 and TRBJ2-1; D remains ambiguous. The germline V and J ends were trimmed by 5 bases and 0 bases, with 8 bases remaining between them. This CDR3 is built from 14 residues. Germline values: CDR1 SGHTA, CDR2 FQGNSA. The CDR3 loop reads CASSALVSYNEQFF. The CDR3 bases are TGTGCCAGCAGCGCCCTAGTCTCCTACAATGAGCAGTTCTTC.

This chain joins TRBV19 and TRBJ1-1, with 7 positions matching TRBD1. In germline, CDR1 is LNHDA, CDR2 SQIVND (reference sequence). The CDR3 spans 17 residues. The V and J ends lost 7 bases and 0 bases, in that order; junction bases with no gene match: 14. The CDR3 DNA reads as TGTGCCAGTAAGAATGACAGGGAGGGTAGAATGAACACTGAAGCTTTCTTT. It translates to CASKNDREGRMNTEAFF. Based on the CDR3 plus reference TRBV19 and TRBJ1-1, the full variable domain is DGGITQSPKYLFRKEGQNVTLSCEQNLNHDAMYWYRQDPGQGLRLIYYSQIVNDFQKGDIAEGYSVSREKKESFPLTVTSAQKNPTAFYLCASKNDREGRMNTEAFFGQGTRLTVV.

With regard to this clone: At the DNA level, this CDR3 is encoded by other sequences in the same sample as well. The chain combines TRBV6-5 with TRBJ2-7; D not certain. The V end was cut by 6 bases, the J end by 4 bases, with 7 bases between. Germline V lookup: CDR1 MNHEY, CDR2 SVGAGI. The CDR3 consists of 11 residues. Written as DNA, the CDR3 is TGTGCCAGCAGAGGATATTACGAGCAGTACTTC. Its protein is CASRGYYEQYF.

This clone is a singleton in its sample. V and J are TRBV11-2 and TRBJ1-2; D is uncertain. The CDR3 is made up of 13 amino acids. Germline V gene lookup returns CDR1 SGHAT and CDR2 FQNNGV. V was clipped by 0 bases and J by 4 bases, with 6 bases between them. In nucleotides, the CDR3 is TGTGCCAGCAGCTTAGAACACAGCTATGGCTACACCTTC. It specifies CASSLEHSYGYTF.

This chain connects TRBV5-1 to TRBJ2-3; D may be TRBD1 (6 bases). Between the trimmed V and J ends, which lost 4 bases and 6 bases, there was a span of 24 bases. Germline-derived CDR1 and CDR2 are SGHRS and YFSETQ. The CDR3 consists of 17 residues. CDR3 in DNA: TGCGCCAGCAGCCCAGGGTGGTCTGGGACAACGGGGGATACGCAGTATTTT. Translation: CASSPGWSGTTGDTQYF.

The chain links TRBV9 to TRBJ1-1; D unclear. Trimming removed 0 bases at V and 4 bases at J, with 7 bases between. This CDR3 comprises 13 residues. The germline gives CDR1 SGDLS, CDR2 YYNGEE. The CDR3 sequence: CASSVEEGTEAFF. The CDR3 DNA is TGTGCCAGCAGCGTAGAAGAGGGCACTGAAGCTTTCTTT.

The genes are TRBV6-1 and TRBJ2-7; the D gene could be TRBD1 or TRBD2 (7 bases each). The CDR3 totals 15 residues. The V and J ends lost 6 bases and 4 bases respectively, with 19 bases between them. Looked up from germline, CDR1 is MNHNS and CDR2 is SASEGT. The CDR3 loop reads CASSDRGRGPYEQYF. The CDR3 region has the DNA TGTGCCAGCAGCGATAGGGGGAGGGGGCCGTACGAGCAGTACTTC.

The V and J genes are TRBV10-3 and TRBJ2-7; the D call may be TRBD1 or TRBD2 (5 bases each). V was clipped by 5 bases and J by 2 bases, with 13 bases between them. CDR3 length equals 14 residues. From germline, CDR1 is ENHRY and CDR2 SYGVKD. In DNA, the CDR3 is TGTGCCATCAGTTTCGGCAGGGAGCCCTACGAGCAGTACTTC. This sequence encodes CAISFGREPYEQYF.

Concerning this clone itself: At the DNA level, this CDR3 is encoded by other sequences in the same sample as well. This rearrangement joins TRBV28 to TRBJ1-2; the D is unclear. V dropped 3 bases and J dropped 8 bases, with 7 bases sitting between them. Germline V lookup: CDR1 MDHEN, CDR2 SYDVKM. The CDR3 consists of 11 residues. In nucleotides, the CDR3 is TGTGCCAGCAGTTTCCTTCGGGGCTACACCTTC. It is translated as CASSFLRGYTF.

The gene calls are TRBV19 and TRBJ1-5, with D possibly TRBD1 on 5 matching bases. CDR3 length: 16 amino acids. V was trimmed by 5 bases and J by 5 bases, leaving 19 bases between them. Germline-derived CDR1 and CDR2 are LNHDA and SQIVND (reference sequence). CDR3 loop: CASSEVGAASDQPQHF. In DNA, the CDR3 is TGTGCCAGTAGTGAGGTTGGGGCAGCTTCGGATCAGCCCCAGCATTTT.

The rearrangement uses TRBV6-5 and TRBJ1-1; 8 nucleotides align to TRBD1. CDR1 is MNHEY and CDR2 is SVGAGI in the germline V gene. This CDR3 is 14 amino acids long. Trimming at V came to 6 bases and at J to 1 base, leaving 4 bases not matched to a gene. The CDR3 bases are TGTGCCAGCAGCTCAGGGGGCAAGAACACTGAAGCTTTCTTT. This sequence encodes CASSSGGKNTEAFF.

The chain combines TRBV27 with TRBJ2-3, with D perhaps assigned TRBD1 or TRBD2 (8 bases each). The CDR3 runs 20 residues. Trimming shortened V by 6 bases and J by 0 bases, and 28 bases separated the two germline ends. Per germline, CDR1 MNHEY and CDR2 SMNVEV (reference sequence). CDR3 bases: TGTGCCAGCAGAACCGAGCGGGGGCAGGGGGCGCTTAGAAGCACAGATACGCAGTATTTT. Translating gives CASRTERGQGALRSTDTQYF.

This clone was picked up a small number of times. The chain joins TRBV7-8 to TRBJ1-5; TRBD1 agrees at 7 bases. Germline V gene lookup returns CDR1 SGHVS and CDR2 FQNEAQ. The V gene end was trimmed by 5 bases and the J gene end by 4 bases; junction bases not matched to a gene: 8. The CDR3 runs to 15 residues. CDR3 sequence reads: CASSPGTAQNQPQHF. The CDR3 nucleotides are TGTGCCAGCAGCCCGGGGACAGCGCAAAATCAGCCCCAGCATTTT. The full variable domain, in which reference TRBV7-8 and TRBJ1-5 provide the parts outside the CDR3, is GAGVSQSPRYKVAKRGQDVALRCDPISGHVSLFWYQQALGQGPEFLTYFQNEAQLDKSGLPSDRFFAERPEGSVSTLKIQRTQQEDSAVYLCASSPGTAQNQPQHFGDGTRLSIL.

The chain has TRBV25-1 and TRBJ2-3; D possibly corresponds to TRBD2 (6 bases). The ends were cut back, 1 base at V and 6 bases at J, with 14 bases in the middle. The CDR3 is 15 amino acids. CDR1 is MGHDK and CDR2 is SYGVNS in the germline V gene. The chain's CDR3 is CASSESGTLRDTQYF. The DNA for the CDR3 is TGTGCCAGCAGTGAATCGGGGACTCTACGGGATACGCAGTATTTT.

The rearrangement links TRBV28 to TRBJ2-3; possibly TRBD1 for D (5 bases). The germline V gene has CDR1 MDHEN and CDR2 SYDVKM. The CDR3 runs 15 residues. The germline V and J ends were trimmed by 6 bases and 1 base, with 14 bases remaining between them. The chain's CDR3 is CASSPPGPGTDTQYF. CDR3 in DNA: TGTGCCAGCAGCCCCCCAGGGCCCGGCACAGATACGCAGTATTTT.

This chain joins TRBV7-3 and TRBJ2-1; TRBD2 might be the D (6 bases). V was shortened by 4 bases and J by 7 bases, with 20 bases between the two germline ends. This CDR3 is 16 amino acids long. Germline V gene data show CDR1 as SGHTA and CDR2 as FQGTGA. The CDR3 is CASSSMGEARRNEQFF. DNA for the CDR3: TGTGCCAGCAGCTCCATGGGGGAGGCCAGGAGGAATGAGCAGTTCTTC.